In this sample, the clone carrying this T cell receptor (beta chain) turned up a few times. As yet, its antigen is unknown. These data belong to a study of post-analysis software for immune sequencing data. Tagging with unique molecular identifiers was a feature of the TCR beta cDNA libraries. TCRdb independently ran MiXCR on the PCR reads; one entry per CDR3 protein. The sample lists approximately 730,000 distinct CDR3 sequences, 25% to 30% occurring once. The germline V gene has CDR1 DFQATT and CDR2 SNEGSKA (reference sequence). V gave up 2 bases and J gave up 5 bases, with 10 bases separating them. The CDR3 extends over 13 amino acids. Points from the study as a whole: There were roughly 5 TRBV segments more frequent in patients than controls, and TRBV5-6, TRBV5-1 and TRBV20-1 were among them.

V usage is TRBV20-1 and J usage is TRBJ1-5; D gene ambiguous. Sequencing was performed on blood. The source of this sequence is a girl aged 5 to 17 with multiple sclerosis. This CDR3 is CSARWGTDQPQHF. Here the CDR3 DNA reads TGCAGTGCTAGATGGGGTACGGATCAGCCCCAGCATTTT.